Listed below are T cell receptor beta chains from one sample, sequenced in a study of Graves' ophthalmopathy and Graves' hyperthyroidism. From the multiplex PCR reads, TCRdb called clonotypes with MiXCR, one entry per CDR3 protein. The sample holds about 160,000 distinct CDR3 sequences, 39% seen once. The sample taken for sequencing was peripheral blood. These receptor sequences come from a man aged 25-45 years with Graves' ophthalmopathy. The CDR3 runs from the conserved cysteine through the conserved F or W. Fields, in order: V gene, CDR3 length, J gene, clone size, D gene, CDR3 DNA, CDR3 protein. D genes are given only for firm matches. Not every row has a clone size; where given, it reads once, few, many or a size class.

V gene: TRBV7-2
CDR3 length: 13
J gene: TRBJ1-2
clone size: -
D gene: TRBD1
CDR3 DNA: TGTGCCAGCAGCTTAGGGGGACAGTATGGCTACACCTTC
CDR3 protein: CASSLGGQYGYTF

V gene: TRBV28
CDR3 length: 15
J gene: TRBJ2-7
clone size: many
D gene: -
CDR3 DNA: TGTGCCAGCAGTCACCATCGAGGGGTGAGGAACGAGCAGTACTTC
CDR3 protein: CASSHHRGVRNEQYF

V gene: TRBV2
CDR3 length: 12
J gene: TRBJ1-1
clone size: many
D gene: -
CDR3 DNA: TGTGCCTCTGCGGGGGCGCTTACTGAAGCTTTCTTT
CDR3 protein: CASAGALTEAFF

V gene: TRBV24-1
CDR3 length: 17
J gene: TRBJ2-2
clone size: -
D gene: -
CDR3 DNA: TGTGCCACCAGTGATTTCGGCACGGCGTGGGGCACCGGGGAGCTGTTTTTT
CDR3 protein: CATSDFGTAWGTGELFF

V gene: TRBV10-3
CDR3 length: 14
J gene: TRBJ1-1
clone size: -
D gene: -
CDR3 DNA: TGTGCCATCAGTGAGTCGGGGTTAGCCACTGAAGCTTTCTTT
CDR3 protein: CAISESGLATEAFF

V gene: TRBV12-3/TRBV12-4
CDR3 length: 14
J gene: TRBJ1-2
clone size: -
D gene: -
CDR3 DNA: TGTGCCAGCAGTTTGGGCAGCCGGGTGAGGGGCTACACCTTC
CDR3 protein: CASSLGSRVRGYTF

V gene: TRBV9
CDR3 length: 16
J gene: TRBJ2-2
clone size: -
D gene: TRBD1
CDR3 DNA: TGTGCCAGCAGCGTCACAGGGGGCGCAAGGTCCGGGGAGCTGTTTTTT
CDR3 protein: CASSVTGGARSGELFF

V gene: TRBV6-5
CDR3 length: 15
J gene: TRBJ1-1
clone size: -
D gene: TRBD1
CDR3 DNA: TGTGCCAGCAGTTGGGGACAGGGAACGAACACTGAAGCTTTCTTT
CDR3 protein: CASSWGQGTNTEAFF

V gene: TRBV7-2
CDR3 length: 15
J gene: TRBJ2-7
clone size: -
D gene: TRBD1
CDR3 DNA: TGTGCCAGCAGCGACCGGGACAGGGGATCCTACGAGCAGTACTTC
CDR3 protein: CASSDRDRGSYEQYF

V gene: TRBV28
CDR3 length: 15
J gene: TRBJ2-7
clone size: many
D gene: TRBD1
CDR3 DNA: TGTGCCAGCACCATAAGGGACAGGGGCTCCTACGAGCAGTACTTC
CDR3 protein: CASTIRDRGSYEQYF

V gene: TRBV12-3/TRBV12-4
CDR3 length: 13
J gene: TRBJ2-2
clone size: -
D gene: -
CDR3 DNA: TGTGCCAGCAGTTTAGACAAGCCCGGGGAGCTGTTTTTT
CDR3 protein: CASSLDKPGELFF

V gene: TRBV10-2
CDR3 length: 13
J gene: TRBJ2-2
clone size: many
D gene: -
CDR3 DNA: TGCGCCAGCATGAGGGGCGACACCGGGGAGCTGTTTTTT
CDR3 protein: CASMRGDTGELFF

V gene: TRBV20-1
CDR3 length: 15
J gene: TRBJ1-5
clone size: many
D gene: -
CDR3 DNA: TGCAGTGCTAGAGATAACCAGGCTTACAATCAGCCCCAGCATTTT
CDR3 protein: CSARDNQAYNQPQHF

V gene: TRBV28
CDR3 length: 15
J gene: TRBJ2-5
clone size: -
D gene: -
CDR3 DNA: TGTGCCAGCAGTAGTGTGGCTAGTAGACAAGAGACCCAGTACTTC
CDR3 protein: CASSSVASRQETQYF

V gene: TRBV28
CDR3 length: 16
J gene: TRBJ2-2
clone size: -
D gene: TRBD1
CDR3 DNA: TGTGCCAGCAGTTCACGGACAGGGGGCATCACCGGGGAGCTGTTTTTT
CDR3 protein: CASSSRTGGITGELFF

V gene: TRBV7-8
CDR3 length: 14
J gene: TRBJ2-5
clone size: many
D gene: -
CDR3 DNA: TGTGCCAGCAGCCCAAGAACAGGGCAAGAGACCCAGTACTTC
CDR3 protein: CASSPRTGQETQYF

V gene: TRBV6-2/TRBV6-3
CDR3 length: 18
J gene: TRBJ2-3
clone size: -
D gene: TRBD2
CDR3 DNA: TGTGCCAGCAGCCCCACCCGTAGCGGGGGTATCGTGATGGATACGCAGTATTTT
CDR3 protein: CASSPTRSGGIVMDTQYF

V gene: TRBV7-8
CDR3 length: 17
J gene: TRBJ2-4
clone size: many
D gene: -
CDR3 DNA: TGTGCCAGCAGCTTAGTGGCCATAGGAGTGTCGGGAAACATTCAGTACTTC
CDR3 protein: CASSLVAIGVSGNIQYF

V gene: TRBV11-1
CDR3 length: 15
J gene: TRBJ1-2
clone size: many
D gene: -
CDR3 DNA: TGTGCCAGCAGCCGGGACCGGGGCCGGGCCTATGGCTACACCTTC
CDR3 protein: CASSRDRGRAYGYTF

V gene: TRBV20-1
CDR3 length: 13
J gene: TRBJ2-2
clone size: once
D gene: -
CDR3 DNA: TGCAGTGCTAGTAGCAGGCCCGTCGGGGAGCTGTTTTTT
CDR3 protein: CSASSRPVGELFF

V gene: TRBV24-1
CDR3 length: 16
J gene: TRBJ2-7
clone size: -
D gene: -
CDR3 DNA: TGTGCCACCAGTGCCACGGGTGCGGGGCCCCCCTACGAGCAGTACTTC
CDR3 protein: CATSATGAGPPYEQYF

V gene: TRBV28
CDR3 length: 13
J gene: TRBJ1-5
clone size: -
D gene: -
CDR3 DNA: TGTGCCAGCAGCCGAGGACAGAACCAGCCCCAGCATTTT
CDR3 protein: CASSRGQNQPQHF

V gene: TRBV6-1
CDR3 length: 14
J gene: TRBJ1-5
clone size: many
D gene: -
CDR3 DNA: TGTGCCAGCAGTGAAGGGGTTTTCAATCAGCCCCAGCATTTT
CDR3 protein: CASSEGVFNQPQHF

V gene: TRBV12-3/TRBV12-4
CDR3 length: 15
J gene: TRBJ1-5
clone size: -
D gene: -
CDR3 DNA: TGTGCCAGCAGCCCTGTGGGGGACACCCATCAGCCCCAGCATTTT
CDR3 protein: CASSPVGDTHQPQHF

V gene: TRBV9
CDR3 length: 14
J gene: TRBJ2-7
clone size: once
D gene: -
CDR3 DNA: TGTGCCAGCAGCGTAGTTGGAGACCTGGACGAGCAGTACTTC
CDR3 protein: CASSVVGDLDEQYF

V gene: TRBV15
CDR3 length: 16
J gene: TRBJ1-1
clone size: -
D gene: -
CDR3 DNA: TGTGCCACCAGCAGAGATTTCAGACGGTCGAACACTGAAGCTTTCTTT
CDR3 protein: CATSRDFRRSNTEAFF

V gene: TRBV20-1
CDR3 length: 17
J gene: TRBJ2-4
clone size: -
D gene: TRBD2
CDR3 DNA: TGCAGTGCTAGGAAGACTAGCGGGGGGGTGGCCAAAAACATTCAGTACTTC
CDR3 protein: CSARKTSGGVAKNIQYF

V gene: TRBV18
CDR3 length: 15
J gene: TRBJ1-1
clone size: many
D gene: TRBD1
CDR3 DNA: TGTGCCAGCTCACCAACTTCGGGACAGACGACTGAAGCTTTCTTT
CDR3 protein: CASSPTSGQTTEAFF

V gene: TRBV7-2
CDR3 length: 13
J gene: TRBJ2-5
clone size: many
D gene: -
CDR3 DNA: TGTGCCAGCAGCCCCGGAGGGCTGGAGACCCAGTACTTC
CDR3 protein: CASSPGGLETQYF

V gene: TRBV4-3
CDR3 length: 17
J gene: TRBJ2-5
clone size: many
D gene: TRBD2
CDR3 DNA: TGCGCCAGCAGCCAGGACGGGGGAGGGCTGGGAAAAGAGACCCAGTACTTC
CDR3 protein: CASSQDGGGLGKETQYF

V gene: TRBV2
CDR3 length: 16
J gene: TRBJ2-7
clone size: many
D gene: -
CDR3 DNA: TGTGCCAGCAGTGAAGGGGGGTACGGCCGAAGGGGCGAGCAGTACTTC
CDR3 protein: CASSEGGYGRRGEQYF

V gene: TRBV7-2
CDR3 length: 15
J gene: TRBJ2-7
clone size: -
D gene: -
CDR3 DNA: TGTGCCAGCAGCTTATTCGTTCCCCCCGAAGGCGAGCAGTACTTC
CDR3 protein: CASSLFVPPEGEQYF

V gene: TRBV6-4
CDR3 length: 13
J gene: TRBJ1-4
clone size: -
D gene: -
CDR3 DNA: TGTGCCATCAACCGGGCTTTTAATGAAAAACTGTTTTTT
CDR3 protein: CAINRAFNEKLFF

V gene: TRBV24-1
CDR3 length: 14
J gene: TRBJ2-5
clone size: many
D gene: TRBD1
CDR3 DNA: TGTGCCACCAGTGATCCAGACAGGGAAGAGACCCAGTACTTC
CDR3 protein: CATSDPDREETQYF

V gene: TRBV4-2
CDR3 length: 18
J gene: TRBJ1-3
clone size: many
D gene: -
CDR3 DNA: TGTGCCAGCAGCCAAGGCCCGACAAGAACGGGCTCTGGAAACACCATATATTTT
CDR3 protein: CASSQGPTRTGSGNTIYF

V gene: TRBV6-1
CDR3 length: 17
J gene: TRBJ2-4
clone size: many
D gene: TRBD2
CDR3 DNA: TGTGCCAGCAGTGAGGGGGCGGGAGGCCAACGGTTGGACATTCAGTACTTC
CDR3 protein: CASSEGAGGQRLDIQYF

V gene: TRBV6-2/TRBV6-3
CDR3 length: 17
J gene: TRBJ2-5
clone size: many
D gene: TRBD2
CDR3 DNA: TGTGCCAGCAGTGATTTTCTACTAGCGGGGAACGAGGAGACCCAGTACTTC
CDR3 protein: CASSDFLLAGNEETQYF

V gene: TRBV6-5
CDR3 length: 16
J gene: TRBJ1-5
clone size: -
D gene: -
CDR3 DNA: TGTGCCAGCAGTTCCCGTCGGTCCCAGAACAATCAGCCCCAGCATTTT
CDR3 protein: CASSSRRSQNNQPQHF

V gene: TRBV12-3/TRBV12-4
CDR3 length: 12
J gene: TRBJ2-7
clone size: -
D gene: -
CDR3 DNA: TGTGCCAGCAGTTGGACAGTATACGAGCAGTACTTC
CDR3 protein: CASSWTVYEQYF

V gene: TRBV6-2/TRBV6-3
CDR3 length: 14
J gene: TRBJ1-1
clone size: -
D gene: -
CDR3 DNA: TGTGCCAGCAGTTACAAGGGTAGTCCCGCTGAAGCTTTCTTT
CDR3 protein: CASSYKGSPAEAFF

V gene: TRBV11-2
CDR3 length: 15
J gene: TRBJ2-4
clone size: -
D gene: TRBD1
CDR3 DNA: TGTGCCAGCAGCTCCGGGACAGGGGGCTCAAACATTCAGTACTTC
CDR3 protein: CASSSGTGGSNIQYF

V gene: TRBV7-2
CDR3 length: 13
J gene: TRBJ1-1
clone size: many
D gene: TRBD1
CDR3 DNA: TGTGCCAGCAGCTTAGGGCCAGGGGGGTTCGCTTTCTTT
CDR3 protein: CASSLGPGGFAFF